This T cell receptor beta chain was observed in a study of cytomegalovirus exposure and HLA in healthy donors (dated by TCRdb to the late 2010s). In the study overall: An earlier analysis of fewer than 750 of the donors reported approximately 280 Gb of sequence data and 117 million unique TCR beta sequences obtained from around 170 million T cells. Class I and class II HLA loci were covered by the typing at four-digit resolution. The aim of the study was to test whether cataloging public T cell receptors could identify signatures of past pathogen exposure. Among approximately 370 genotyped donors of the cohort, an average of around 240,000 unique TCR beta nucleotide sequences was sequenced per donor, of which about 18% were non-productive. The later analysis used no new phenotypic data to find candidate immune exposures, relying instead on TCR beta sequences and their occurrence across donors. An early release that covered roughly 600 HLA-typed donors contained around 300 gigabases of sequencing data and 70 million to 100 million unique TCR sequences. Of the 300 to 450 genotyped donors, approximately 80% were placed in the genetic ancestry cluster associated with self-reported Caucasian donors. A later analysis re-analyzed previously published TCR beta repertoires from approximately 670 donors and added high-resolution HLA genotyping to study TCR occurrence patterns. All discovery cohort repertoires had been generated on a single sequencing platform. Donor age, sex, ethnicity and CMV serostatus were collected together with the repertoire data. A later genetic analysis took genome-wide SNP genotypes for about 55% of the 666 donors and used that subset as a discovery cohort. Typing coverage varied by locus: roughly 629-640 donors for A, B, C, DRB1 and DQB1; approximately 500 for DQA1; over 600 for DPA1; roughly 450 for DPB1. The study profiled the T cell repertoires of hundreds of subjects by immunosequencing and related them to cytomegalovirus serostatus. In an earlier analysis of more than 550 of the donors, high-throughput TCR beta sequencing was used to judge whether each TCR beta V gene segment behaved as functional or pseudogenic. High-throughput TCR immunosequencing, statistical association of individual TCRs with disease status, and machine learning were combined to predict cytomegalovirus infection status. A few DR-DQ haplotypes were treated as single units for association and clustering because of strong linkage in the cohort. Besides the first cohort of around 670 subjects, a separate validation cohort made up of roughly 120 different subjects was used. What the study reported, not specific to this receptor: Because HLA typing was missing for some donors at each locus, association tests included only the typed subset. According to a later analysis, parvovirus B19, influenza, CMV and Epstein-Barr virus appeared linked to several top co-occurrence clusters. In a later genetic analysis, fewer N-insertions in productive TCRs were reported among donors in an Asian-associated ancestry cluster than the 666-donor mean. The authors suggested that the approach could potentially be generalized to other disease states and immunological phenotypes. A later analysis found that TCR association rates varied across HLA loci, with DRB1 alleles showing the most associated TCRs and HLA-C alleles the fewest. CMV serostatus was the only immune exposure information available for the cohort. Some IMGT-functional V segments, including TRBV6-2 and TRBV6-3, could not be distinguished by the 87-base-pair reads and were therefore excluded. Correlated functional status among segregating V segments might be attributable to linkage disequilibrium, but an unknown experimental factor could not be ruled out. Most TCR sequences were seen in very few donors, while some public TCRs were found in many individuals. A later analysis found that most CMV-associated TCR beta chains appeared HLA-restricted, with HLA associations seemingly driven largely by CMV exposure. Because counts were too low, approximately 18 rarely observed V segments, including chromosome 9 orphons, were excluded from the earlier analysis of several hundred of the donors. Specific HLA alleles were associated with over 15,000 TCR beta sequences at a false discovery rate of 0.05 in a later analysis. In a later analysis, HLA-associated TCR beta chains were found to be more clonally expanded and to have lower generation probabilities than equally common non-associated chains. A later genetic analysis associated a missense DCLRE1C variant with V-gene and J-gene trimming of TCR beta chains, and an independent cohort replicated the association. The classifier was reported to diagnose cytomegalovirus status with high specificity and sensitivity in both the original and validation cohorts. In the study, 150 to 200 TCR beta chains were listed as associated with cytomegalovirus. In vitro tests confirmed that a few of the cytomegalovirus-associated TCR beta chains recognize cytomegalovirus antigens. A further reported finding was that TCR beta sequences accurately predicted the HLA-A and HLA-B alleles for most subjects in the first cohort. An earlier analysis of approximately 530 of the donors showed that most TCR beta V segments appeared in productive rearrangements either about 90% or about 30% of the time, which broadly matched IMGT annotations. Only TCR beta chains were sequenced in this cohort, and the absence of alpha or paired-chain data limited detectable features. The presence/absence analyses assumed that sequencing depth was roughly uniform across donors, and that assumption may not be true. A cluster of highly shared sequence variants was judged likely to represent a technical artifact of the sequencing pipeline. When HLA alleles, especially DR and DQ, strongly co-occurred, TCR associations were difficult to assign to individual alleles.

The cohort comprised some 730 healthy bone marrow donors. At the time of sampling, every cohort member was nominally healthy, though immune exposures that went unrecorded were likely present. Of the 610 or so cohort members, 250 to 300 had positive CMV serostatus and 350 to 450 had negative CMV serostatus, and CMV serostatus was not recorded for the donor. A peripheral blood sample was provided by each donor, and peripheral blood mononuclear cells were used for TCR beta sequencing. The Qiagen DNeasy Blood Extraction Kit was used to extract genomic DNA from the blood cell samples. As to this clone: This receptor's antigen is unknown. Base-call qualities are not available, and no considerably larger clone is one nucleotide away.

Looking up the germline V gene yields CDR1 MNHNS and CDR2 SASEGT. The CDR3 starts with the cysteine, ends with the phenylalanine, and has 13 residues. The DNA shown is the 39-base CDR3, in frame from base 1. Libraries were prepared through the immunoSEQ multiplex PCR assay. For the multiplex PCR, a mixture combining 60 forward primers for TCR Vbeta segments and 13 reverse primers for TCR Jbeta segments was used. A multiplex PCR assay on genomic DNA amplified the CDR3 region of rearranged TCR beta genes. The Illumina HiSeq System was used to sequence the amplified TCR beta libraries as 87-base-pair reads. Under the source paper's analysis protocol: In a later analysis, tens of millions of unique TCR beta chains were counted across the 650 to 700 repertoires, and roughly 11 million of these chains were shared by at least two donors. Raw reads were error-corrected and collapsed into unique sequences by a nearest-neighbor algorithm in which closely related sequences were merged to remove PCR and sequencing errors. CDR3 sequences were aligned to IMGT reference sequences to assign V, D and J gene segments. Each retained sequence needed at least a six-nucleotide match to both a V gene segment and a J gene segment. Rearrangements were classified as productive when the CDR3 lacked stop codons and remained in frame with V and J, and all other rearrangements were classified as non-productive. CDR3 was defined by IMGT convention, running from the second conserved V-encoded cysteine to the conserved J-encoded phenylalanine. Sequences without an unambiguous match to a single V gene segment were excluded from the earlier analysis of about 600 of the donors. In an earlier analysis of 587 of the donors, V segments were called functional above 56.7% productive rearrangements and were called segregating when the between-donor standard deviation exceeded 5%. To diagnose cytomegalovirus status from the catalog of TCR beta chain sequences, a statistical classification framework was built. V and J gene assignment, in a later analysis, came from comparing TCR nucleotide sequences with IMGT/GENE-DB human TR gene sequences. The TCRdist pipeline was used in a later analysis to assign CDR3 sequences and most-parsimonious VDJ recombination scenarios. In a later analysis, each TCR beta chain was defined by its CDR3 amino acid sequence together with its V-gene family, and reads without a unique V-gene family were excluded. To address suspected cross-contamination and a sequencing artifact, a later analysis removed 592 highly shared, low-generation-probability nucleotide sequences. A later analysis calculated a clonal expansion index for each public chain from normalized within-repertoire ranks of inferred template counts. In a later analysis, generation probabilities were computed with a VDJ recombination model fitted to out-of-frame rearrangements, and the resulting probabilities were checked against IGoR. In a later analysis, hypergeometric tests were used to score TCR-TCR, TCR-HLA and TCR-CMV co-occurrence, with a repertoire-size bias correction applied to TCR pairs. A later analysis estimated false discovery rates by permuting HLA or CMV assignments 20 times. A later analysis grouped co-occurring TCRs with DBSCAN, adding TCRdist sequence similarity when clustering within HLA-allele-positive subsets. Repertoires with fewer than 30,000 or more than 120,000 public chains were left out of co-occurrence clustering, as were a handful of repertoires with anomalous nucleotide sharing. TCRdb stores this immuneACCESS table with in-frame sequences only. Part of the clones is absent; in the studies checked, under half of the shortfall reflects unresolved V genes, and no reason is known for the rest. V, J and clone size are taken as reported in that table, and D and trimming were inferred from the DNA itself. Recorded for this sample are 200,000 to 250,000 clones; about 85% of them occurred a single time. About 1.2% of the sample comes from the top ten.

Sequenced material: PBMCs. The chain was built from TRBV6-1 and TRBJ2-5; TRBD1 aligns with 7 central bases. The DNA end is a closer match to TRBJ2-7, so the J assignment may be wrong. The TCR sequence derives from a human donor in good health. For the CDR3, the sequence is CASSRTGTYEQYF. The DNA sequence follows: TGTGCCAGCAGTAGGACAGGCACCTACGAGCAGTACTTC.